This T cell receptor beta chain was observed in a study of a mutant IDH1 vaccine in newly diagnosed glioma (dated by TCRdb to 2020 to 2023). With respect to the entire study: The roughly 33 treated patients were 62.5% male and around 38% female, with a mean age of approximately 40 years. Before enrollment, patients had received standard therapy of radiotherapy alone, temozolomide alone, or radiochemotherapy with temozolomide; most received the combination. Six visits were used for peripheral blood collection: V03 (baseline), V05, V07, V10, V12 and V13. Longitudinal TCRB deep sequencing was done for about two dozen treated patients, wherever samples were available for exploratory analyses. Findings and caveats that apply to the study as a whole: It was noted by the authors that analyses of patient blood samples could not be reproduced owing to sample limitations. Availability determined which PBMC samples were chosen for TCRB deep sequencing. Immune responses induced by the vaccine were seen in around 93% of patients across multiple MHC alleles. Pseudoprogression appeared unrelated to alterations in the top peripheral T cell clonotypes detected by TCRB sequencing.

The time point label, read with the paper, signifies: baseline, week 1 (first vaccination visit). The sample's treatment or condition label, in plain terms: pre-vaccination baseline after standard-of-care therapy. Donors had newly diagnosed WHO grade 3 or 4 IDH1-mutant astrocytomas with loss of nuclear ATRX. The samples were drawn from NOA16, a multicentre, single-arm, open-label phase I trial in Germany that tested a mutant IDH1 peptide vaccine in humans for the first time. Visit V03 blood draws served as the baseline sample for immunogenicity testing. Genomic DNA for TCRB sequencing was isolated from EDTA blood with the DNeasy Blood and Tissue Kit. The sample holds one count of this clone. Its specific antigen is unknown. Within one base of it there is no much larger clone, and no base qualities were kept. Libraries were prepared through the immunoSEQ multiplex PCR assay. The hsTCRB Kit was used according to the manufacturer's protocol to amplify rearranged TCR beta chain sequences. TCRB libraries were sequenced on an Illumina MiSeq. As for how the authors treated the data: The proprietary platform of the kit vendor was used for demultiplexing, trimming and gene mapping. As stored in TCRdb, this immuneACCESS dataset retains in-frame rearrangements with V and J assigned. A fraction of the clones does not appear; measured against another copy, unresolved V genes explain less than half of the discrepancy, and the remainder lacks a known reason. That table furnishes V, J and clone size, whereas the DNA furnished D and trimming. The sample includes around 87,000 clones, with about 83% observed a single time. The ten largest clones add up to 7.4% of the sample.

The starting material was PBMCs, obtained from a glioma patient treated with radiotherapy, temozolomide or both. This receptor was identified in a woman between 50 and 59 years old with glioma.

CDR3 reads: CASSLSSSRETQYF. The nucleotides are TGTGCCAGCAGTTTAAGTAGCTCTCGGGAGACCCAGTACTTC. The V and J genes are TRBV27 and TRBJ2-5, with the D gene not clear enough to name. CDR1 MNHEY and CDR2 SMNVEV were looked up in the germline V gene (reference sequence). The junction shows trimming of 2 bases on V and 5 bases on J, plus 12 bases between the germline ends. The CDR3 covers 14 residues, taking in both the cysteine and the phenylalanine. Only CDR3 DNA remains: 42 bases, in frame from the first base.